The 10 T cell receptor beta chains below come from one sample, sequenced in a study of T cells after yellow fever vaccination. One entry per CDR3 protein, called by TCRdb with MiXCR from the 5' RACE reads. The profile shows 200,000 to 300,000 distinct CDR3 sequences, roughly 13% of them singletons. The input for sequencing was CD4+ T cells sorted from PBMCs, taken 45 days after the yellow fever booster vaccination. The source of these receptors is a man aged 25-40 years who received the YFV17D yellow fever vaccine.

The chain carries TRBV19 and TRBJ2-5, with no clear D. CDR3 size: 14 residues. CDR1 and CDR2 (germline): LNHDA, SQIVND (reference sequence). V was clipped by 7 bases and J by 5 bases, with 17 bases between them. CDR3 in amino acids: CASNAETAEETQYF. The CDR3 DNA follows: TGTGCCAGTAATGCTGAGACTGCTGAGGAGACCCAGTACTTC. The full variable domain, in which reference TRBV19 and TRBJ2-5 provide the parts outside the CDR3, is DGGITQSPKYLFRKEGQNVTLSCEQNLNHDAMYWYRQDPGQGLRLIYYSQIVNDFQKGDIAEGYSVSREKKESFPLTVTSAQKNPTAFYLCASNAETAEETQYFGPGTRLLVL.

The table lists this clonotype with many counts. The chain combines TRBV6-2 or TRBV6-3 with TRBJ2-1; a weak D match, TRBD2 (6 bases). Germline V CDR1 and CDR2: MNHEY, SVGEGT. Trimming took off 6 bases at V and 0 bases at J, with 15 bases between the two ends. The CDR3 has 16 residues. CDR3 in DNA: TGTGCCAGCAGCCTCCTGGGAGGCAGCTCCTACAATGAGCAGTTCTTC. Amino acids: CASSLLGGSSYNEQFF.

The gene calls are TRBV4-2 and TRBJ2-3; D perhaps matches TRBD1 (5 bases). The CDR3 is made up of 16 amino acids. CDR1 LGHNA and CDR2 YNFKEQ come from the germline V gene. Trimming cost V 3 bases and J 0 bases, with 13 bases left between them. Written as DNA, the CDR3 is TGTGCCAGCAGCCAGCGACAGAGAACTAGCACAGATACGCAGTATTTT. Translating gives CASSQRQRTSTDTQYF.

This clonotype was counted between two and nine times. V usage is TRBV6-2 or TRBV6-3 and J usage is TRBJ2-1; D might be TRBD2 (6 bases). Trimming pared 4 bases from V and 5 bases from J, leaving 15 bases between. CDR3 length: 15 amino acids. Germline assignment: CDR1 MNHEY and CDR2 SVGEGT. The CDR3 nucleotides are TGTGCCAGCAGTTCGGGACTCATGATTAACAATGAGCAGTTCTTC. Protein: CASSSGLMINNEQFF.

In this sample, this clonotype turned up many times. This chain uses TRBV18 with TRBJ2-3; TRBD1 agrees at 8 bases. The CDR3 loop spans 16 amino acids. Per the germline V gene, CDR1 is KGHSH and CDR2 is LQKENI. V was clipped by 6 bases and J by 5 bases; unmatched bases: 13. Here the CDR3 DNA reads TGTGCCAGCTCGCTTGGACAGGGAAGTGGCAGAGATACGCAGTATTTT. Encoded protein: CASSLGQGSGRDTQYF.

This clonotype was seen repeatedly, ten times or more. This sequence joins TRBV20-1 and TRBJ2-3; 8 bases match TRBD1. The CDR3 length is 15 residues. The V and J ends lost 6 bases and 1 base, in that order; junction bases with no gene match: 9. Germline V gene sequence: CDR1 DFQATT, CDR2 SNEGSKA (reference sequence). CDR3 nucleotide sequence: TGCAGTGCCCTCGGAGACAGGGGCGGCACAGATACGCAGTATTTT. This gives the protein CSALGDRGGTDTQYF.

The chain joins TRBV6-2 or TRBV6-3 to TRBJ1-2, with 9 bases aligning to TRBD1. V dropped 3 bases and J dropped 8; count of bases not matched to a gene: 7. The CDR3 has 14 residues. Germline V CDR1 and CDR2: MNHEY, SVGEGT. CDR3 region: CASSYFRTGEGYTF. The CDR3 nucleotides read TGTGCCAGCAGTTATTTCCGGACAGGGGAAGGCTACACCTTC.

The chain uses TRBV12-3 or TRBV12-4 and TRBJ2-3; 8 positions agree with TRBD2. The J segment lost 1 base and the V segment lost 11 bases, leaving 5 bases of the junction unmatched. CDR3 size: 13 residues. CDR3 nucleotides: TGTGCCCCTACGGGACTAGGCACAGATACGCAGTATTTT. Encoded protein: CAPTGLGTDTQYF.

Comment on this clonotype: A much larger clone differs by one base, so this may be a read error. This chain uses TRBV18 with TRBJ2-7, with D unclear. Trimming removed 4 bases at V and 3 bases at J, with 16 bases between. Germline CDR1 KGHSH, CDR2 LQKENI. The CDR3 length is 15 residues. This chain's CDR3 is CASSLEDMALYEQYF. For the CDR3, the DNA is TGTGCCAGCTCACTCGAAGACATGGCCCTCTACGAGCAGTACTTC.

In this sample, this clonotype turned up a few times. The rearrangement uses TRBV20-1 and TRBJ2-1, with TRBD2 matching over 10 bases. Trimming took 2 bases from V and 3 from J; bases not matched to a gene: 1. Germline CDR1 is DFQATT and CDR2 is SNEGSKA (reference sequence). The CDR3 covers 14 residues. CDR3: CSARKREGYNEQFF. The CDR3 DNA follows: TGCAGTGCTAGAAAGCGGGAGGGCTACAATGAGCAGTTCTTC.